The source of this TCR beta chain is a study of blood T cells in healthy people across ages (dated by TCRdb to about 2015). Broadly, across the study: In model experiments, roughly one uniquely barcoded TCR beta cDNA molecule per two T cells was captured by template switching. Using the same blood draw, the study looked at two additional independent replicas of 1 million unique cDNA reads for two donors, one aged 18 to 29 and the other aged 80 or older. To track age-related changes in TCR beta repertoire diversity, the study relied on deep sequencing normalized with unique cDNA molecular identifiers. Donors of different ages were randomly distributed across sequencing lanes to avoid experimental bias. The donors were split into four age groups: young (average about 15 years), middle-aged (39), aged (roughly 68) and long-lived (approximately 80).

What the research found in general, with its limitations: Donor CMV infection status was unknown, potentially confounding age-related changes in expanded clonotypes. Since profiling was done on bulk unsorted PBMCs, naive and antigen-experienced compartments could not be conclusively compared. Observed TCR beta diversity correlated strongly with the percentage of naive T cells measured by flow cytometry. Total diversity estimates from one million sequenced T cells were considered lower bounds and underestimates. As age increased, observed TCR beta diversity per million T cells dropped in a roughly linear way, and a significant reduction was already evident by age about 40. Compared with the aged group, more naive CD4+ T cells, fewer expanded clones and increased TCR diversity were shown by the long-lived group, suggesting age selection.

The 39 donors, aged 6 to 90 years, were systemically healthy Caucasian individuals from Russia. Approximately 9 milliliters of peripheral blood were collected from each donor into EDTA-treated Vacutainer tubes. PBMCs were isolated by Ficoll-Paque density-gradient centrifugation, with at least 7 million obtained per sample. Trizol reagent was used to extract total RNA from PBMCs, with at least 5 micrograms per sample. For every donor, an aliquot of PBMCs went through flow cytometry to measure the percentages of naive CD45RAhigh/CD27high T cells. Preparation of the library involved 5' RACE. The run used an Illumina HiSeq 2500. A second roughly 6 to 11 cycle PCR used a sample-barcoded 5' primer and a J-beta primer mix. A unique molecular identifier was introduced onto each TCR beta cDNA molecule by a template-switch 5' adaptor carrying 12 random nucleotides. Each sample yielded at least 3 million CDR3-containing paired-end reads. All of the RNA was converted into first-strand cDNA using the Mint cDNA synthesis kit, with a TRBC-specific oligonucleotide serving as the primer. All cDNA was treated with uracil-DNA glycosylase and then went through a first 18-cycle PCR with the universal primers M1SS and BC2_uni_R. From the authors' description of their analysis: For normalization, 1 million high-quality reads, each with a distinct molecular identifier, were randomly selected from each sample. Reads sharing molecular identifiers were discarded rather than binned into consensus sequences. MiTCR, with a Q25 quality threshold and the strictest error-elimination algorithm, was used for CDR3 identification, clonotype clustering and error correction. A nonparametric unseen species model with Euler transformation was used to estimate lower-bound total TCR beta diversity. TCRdb trimmed public reads at Q25 via fastp, called clones via MiXCR and kept in-frame beta chains. Identical CDR3 protein sequences are pooled into one entry, listed with their most common genes and DNA. TCRdb's processing, not the study's, gives the V and J calls here. The sample has 630,000 or so distinct CDR3 sequences on record, about a third of them singletons. The top ten constitute 15% of the sample.

V sheds 1 base and J sheds 5 bases, leaving 17 bases between their ends. From its cysteine to its phenylalanine, the CDR3 spans 16 amino acids. Only the CDR3 DNA is retained, 48 bases long and in frame from the first base. The germline V gene gives CDR1 as SGHTA and CDR2 as FQGNSA. Comments on this clonotype: Its antigen remains undetermined. Per-base qualities were not stored, and no clone one base away is much larger.

The sequence is built from TRBV7-2 and TRBJ1-1; a weak D assignment points to TRBD1 (5 bases agree). The material sequenced was blood. The source is a woman at least 80 years old in good health. Donor details come from another sample of the same person, matched by shared clones. The CDR3 here reads CASSLDAQGLRTEAFF. The bases read TGTGCCAGCAGCTTAGATGCCCAGGGCCTAAGGACTGAAGCTTTCTTT.